The 23 T cell receptor beta chains given below trace back to one sample, sequenced in a study of T-cell reconstitution after alpha-beta-depleted transplantation in children. For TCRbeta, the library was prepared with unique molecular identifiers. A single record per CDR3 protein comes from TCRdb applying MiXCR to the PCR reads. Of about 900,000 distinct CDR3 sequences in the sample, 25% to 35% are singletons; the top ten hold approximately 30%. Here the sequenced sample was PBMCs, mostly from graft donor cells, taken 360 days after TCRalphabeta/CD19-depleted stem cell transplant. These receptors all come from a boy under two years old who had a stem cell transplant for SCID, so the T cells may come from the graft donor.

Only a few counts were recorded for this clonotype. The chain combines TRBV5-1 with TRBJ2-5, with 7 bases identical to TRBD1. Germline trimming cut 2 bases from V and 5 bases from J; bases unmatched to any gene: 9. CDR3 length equals 15 residues. The germline gives CDR1 SGHRS, CDR2 YFSETQ. The CDR3: CASSLEGAGVETQYF. The CDR3 coding sequence is TGCGCCAGCAGCTTAGAGGGGGCAGGAGTGGAGACCCAGTACTTC.

J is TRBJ2-1 and V is TRBV4-1; D call uncertain. Deletions cut 0 bases from V and 0 bases from J, with 12 bases between. There are 17 residues in the CDR3. Germline V gene sequence: CDR1 MGHRA, CDR2 YSYEKL. The CDR3 nucleotides are TGCGCCAGCAGCCAAGATATGGGTACCAGCTCCTACAATGAGCAGTTCTTC. Its protein is CASSQDMGTSSYNEQFF.

The rearrangement joins TRBV28 to TRBJ2-3; D perhaps matches TRBD1 (5 bases). Per the germline V gene, CDR1 is MDHEN and CDR2 is SYDVKM. The V gene lost 0 bases and the J gene lost 4 bases, with 11 bases spanning the gap. The CDR3 loop spans 15 amino acids. CDR3 DNA: TGTGCCAGCAGTTTATGGGACACGGAGCCAGATACGCAGTATTTT. Translation: CASSLWDTEPDTQYF.

This clonotype was seen a few times. The V and J genes are TRBV5-1 and TRBJ1-1; D is possibly TRBD1 (6 bases). Trimming took off 4 bases at V and 1 base at J, with 14 bases between the two ends. Germline CDR1 SGHRS, CDR2 YFSETQ. CDR3 length: 15 residues. The CDR3 here is CASSVRQGSNTEAFF. As DNA, the CDR3 is TGCGCCAGCAGCGTCCGCCAGGGGTCGAACACTGAAGCTTTCTTT.

CDR3 amino acids: CASSRTGPKNIQYF. In nucleotides, the CDR3 is TGTGCCAGCAGCCGGACAGGGCCCAAAAACATTCAGTACTTC. V usage is TRBV5-6 and J usage is TRBJ2-4, with 8 bases aligning to TRBD1. J was trimmed by 2 bases and V by 4 bases; bases with no gene match: 2. This CDR3 is built from 14 residues. CDR1 SGHDT and CDR2 YYEEEE come from the germline V gene.

V and J are TRBV5-1 and TRBJ1-1; TRBD1 is a possible D gene (5 bases). Between the trimmed V and J ends, which lost 1 base and 1 base, there was a span of 11 bases. The CDR3 length is 15 residues. In germline, CDR1 is SGHRS, CDR2 YFSETQ. CDR3 coding DNA: TGCGCCAGCAGCTTGTACAACAGGCGGAACACTGAAGCTTTCTTT. Protein: CASSLYNRRNTEAFF.

The chain couples TRBV6-5 to TRBJ2-5; 7 bases map to TRBD1. Germline values: CDR1 MNHEY, CDR2 SVGAGI. V was clipped by 2 bases and J by 5 bases; unmatched bases: 8. This CDR3 contains 15 residues. The CDR3 DNA sequence: TGTGCCAGCAGTTACCCGGGACAGCGTCTGGAGACCCAGTACTTC. Protein: CASSYPGQRLETQYF.

The chain combines TRBV6-5 with TRBJ1-1; D not certain. The CDR3 has 14 amino acids. CDR1 and CDR2 from the germline V gene are MNHEY and SVGAGI. Deletions cut 2 bases from V and 0 bases from J, with 7 bases between. The CDR3 nucleotides read TGTGCCAGCAGTTACGGCTCCCTGAACACTGAAGCTTTCTTT. Amino acid sequence: CASSYGSLNTEAFF.

The chain is built from TRBV20-1 and TRBJ1-2, with a tentative D call TRBD1 (6 bases). In germline, CDR1 is DFQATT, CDR2 SNEGSKA (reference sequence). The CDR3 has 12 residues. CDR3 sequence reads: CSPPDRKYGYTF. The CDR3 nucleotides read TGCAGCCCTCCTGACAGGAAGTATGGCTACACCTTC.

The sample holds a few counts of this clonotype. J is TRBJ2-7 and V is TRBV12-3 or TRBV12-4, with 9 bases aligning to TRBD1. The CDR3 runs 13 residues. Trimming cost V 6 bases and J 4 bases; bases outside gene matches: 4. The CDR3 DNA is TGTGCCAGCAGGCGGGGACAGGGTTACGAGCAGTACTTC. Encoded protein: CASRRGQGYEQYF.

The V call is TRBV7-9, the J call TRBJ2-1; D is ambiguous. CDR1 and CDR2 (germline): SEHNR, FQNEAQ (reference sequence). Trimming shortened V by 5 bases and J by 3 bases, and 17 bases separated the two germline ends. The CDR3 has 16 residues. The CDR3 DNA reads TGTGCCAGCAGCCTTACAAGGGCGGTGGGCTACAATGAGCAGTTCTTC. It yields the protein CASSLTRAVGYNEQFF.

The J gene is TRBJ1-2, the V gene TRBV27; D unresolved. There are 13 residues in the CDR3. V was trimmed by 3 bases and J by 4 bases, leaving 9 bases between them. Germline CDR1 reads MNHEY; CDR2 reads SMNVEV (reference sequence). The CDR3: CASSLRRAYGYTF. DNA for the CDR3: TGTGCCAGCAGTTTGAGGAGGGCCTATGGCTACACCTTC.

This clonotype has only a few counts. The chain links TRBV7-9 to TRBJ1-1; D is perhaps TRBD1 (5 bases). V lost 0 bases and J 6 bases, leaving 11 bases between the germline ends. CDR3 size: 14 residues. CDR1 SEHNR and CDR2 FQNEAQ come from the germline V gene (reference sequence). Here the CDR3 DNA reads TGTGCCAGCAGCTTAGCGTTGGACACCCCTGAAGCTTTCTTT. This encodes CASSLALDTPEAFF.

V and J are TRBV29-1 and TRBJ2-1; 12 positions agree with TRBD2. The germline V gene has CDR1 SQVTM and CDR2 ANQGSEA. The ends lost 3 bases at V and 5 bases at J; junction bases unmatched: 11. The CDR3 consists of 17 residues. CDR3 coding DNA: TGCAGCGTTGACACACTTTACACTAGCGGGGGGAACAATGAGCAGTTCTTC. Its translation is CSVDTLYTSGGNNEQFF.

This clonotype has just one count. DNA for the CDR3: TGCAGTGCTAGAGCCACGGAGTTAAATGGCAATGAGCAGTTCTTC. Amino acid sequence: CSARATELNGNEQFF. The chain employs TRBV20-1 and TRBJ2-1; D is undetermined. The CDR3 has 15 residues. The V end was cut by 1 base, the J end by 6 bases, with 16 bases between. Germline loops: CDR1 DFQATT, CDR2 SNEGSKA (reference sequence).

The chain is built from TRBV29-1 and TRBJ2-2; D perhaps matches TRBD1 (6 bases). Between the trimmed V and J ends, which lost 4 bases and 4 bases, there was a span of 10 bases. This CDR3 is built from 13 residues. CDR1 and CDR2 (germline): SQVTM, ANQGSEA. The CDR3 DNA follows: TGCAGCGTTGTAGGGGGTAGCACCGGGGAGCTGTTTTTT. Residues: CSVVGGSTGELFF.

This rearrangement joins TRBV9 to TRBJ2-5, with 7 bases aligning to TRBD2. The length of the CDR3 is 15 residues. V dropped 1 base and J dropped 2; count of bases not matched to a gene: 5. Germline V gives CDR1 SGDLS, CDR2 YYNGEE. CDR3 protein: CASSVMGLPQETQYF. The CDR3 DNA sequence: TGTGCCAGCAGCGTAATGGGACTACCTCAAGAGACCCAGTACTTC.

The V call is TRBV29-1, the J call TRBJ2-7; D may be TRBD1 (6 bases). V lost 6 bases and J 6 bases, leaving 18 bases between the germline ends. Germline V gene sequence: CDR1 SQVTM, CDR2 ANQGSEA. The CDR3 spans 13 residues. The CDR3 nucleotides read TGCAGCGTGGGGAACGGGGACACGGCCGAGCAGTACTTC. Amino acid sequence: CSVGNGDTAEQYF.

The chain recombines TRBV2 with TRBJ1-1, with D tentatively TRBD1 (5 bases). CDR1 is SNHLY, CDR2 FYNNEI, per germline. The CDR3 runs to 15 residues. The V gene lost 1 base and the J gene lost 1 base, with 10 bases spanning the gap. CDR3 DNA: TGTGCCAGCAGTGAAGTGGGCACAGGGAACACTGAAGCTTTCTTT. It translates to CASSEVGTGNTEAFF. The full variable domain, in which reference TRBV2 and TRBJ1-1 provide the parts outside the CDR3, is EPEVTQTPSHQVTQMGQEVILRCVPISNHLYFYWYRQILGQKVEFLVSFYNNEISEKSEIFDDQFSVERPDGSNFTLKIRSTKLEDSAMYFCASSEVGTGNTEAFFGQGTRLTVV.

This chain uses TRBV5-1 with TRBJ2-4, with a tentative D call TRBD2 (5 bases). The germline V and J ends were trimmed by 1 base and 6 bases, with 11 bases remaining between them. Germline V gene data show CDR1 as SGHRS and CDR2 as YFSETQ. CDR3 size: 14 residues. In nucleotides, the CDR3 is TGCGCCAGCAGCTTGAGTGCGGGTGGAAACATTCAGTACTTC. It encodes CASSLSAGGNIQYF.

This clonotype turned up a few times. J is TRBJ2-3 and V is TRBV24-1, with no clear D. Deletions cut 1 base from V and 1 base from J, with 5 bases between. Per germline, CDR1 KGHDR and CDR2 SFDVKD. This CDR3 is 14 amino acids long. As DNA, the CDR3 is TGTGCCACCAGTGATTTTGGTCGCACAGATACGCAGTATTTT. It is translated as CATSDFGRTDTQYF.

This sequence joins TRBV5-1 and TRBJ2-3; D is undetermined. Germline CDR1 is SGHRS and CDR2 is YFSETQ. This CDR3 is 16 amino acids long. With 0 bases removed from V and 0 bases from J, the gap between germline ends came to 11 bases. The CDR3 here is CASSLAFSGSTDTQYF. The CDR3 DNA sequence: TGCGCCAGCAGCTTGGCCTTCAGTGGGAGCACAGATACGCAGTATTTT.

The V gene is TRBV12-3 or TRBV12-4, the J gene TRBJ2-3, with TRBD2 identical over 10 bases. The trim removed 5 bases at V and 0 bases at J, leaving 8 bases unmatched. The CDR3 runs to 17 residues. The CDR3 loop is CASSPSLTSGSTDTQYF. The CDR3 nucleotides read TGTGCCAGCAGTCCCTCACTGACTAGCGGGAGCACAGATACGCAGTATTTT.